What follows are 26 T cell receptor beta chains derived from one specimen sequenced in a study of T cells in Graves' hyperthyroidism and ophthalmopathy. RNA transcripts yielded amplified TCR beta CDR3 regions. HTBI primers were the set used in a first-round RT-PCR of the TCR CDR3. TCRdb re-analysed the multiplex PCR reads in MiXCR, keeping a single row per CDR3 protein. The profile covers 650,000 to 850,000 distinct CDR3 sequences, with around 19% appearing a single time and approximately 15% taken by the ten largest. Sequenced: blood. These receptors were obtained from a woman aged 50 to 60 with Graves' hyperthyroidism that later progressed to Graves' ophthalmopathy.

This clonotype was counted ten times or more. The chain couples TRBV7-8 to TRBJ1-1, with 8 bases matching TRBD1. Germline V gene lookup returns CDR1 SGHVS and CDR2 FQNEAQ. V lost 0 bases, J lost 5 bases, and 8 bases stayed unmatched. The CDR3 loop spans 16 amino acids. In DNA, the CDR3 is TGTGCCAGCAGCTTAGCCCCCAGGGGGCTAAGTACTGAAGCTTTCTTT. It is translated as CASSLAPRGLSTEAFF.

This clonotype was recorded at least ten times. The chain couples TRBV6-1 to TRBJ1-6; 7 nucleotides agree with TRBD1. V was clipped by 7 bases and J by 1 base; unmatched bases: 10. The germline V gene has CDR1 MNHNS and CDR2 SASEGT. The CDR3 totals 17 residues. CDR3 DNA sequence: TGTGCCAGCACCCTACAGGGGAGGGAATCCTATAATTCACCCCTCCACTTT. This translates into CASTLQGRESYNSPLHF.

J is TRBJ1-2 and V is TRBV9, with D unresolved. Per the germline V gene, CDR1 is SGDLS and CDR2 is YYNGEE. Trimming cost V 4 bases and J 6 bases, with 10 bases left between them. The length of the CDR3 is 12 residues. DNA of the CDR3: TGTGCCAGCAGCTCCATCCGGGATGGCTACACCTTC. Translated: CASSSIRDGYTF. Using reference TRBV9 and TRBJ1-2 for the parts outside the CDR3, the full variable domain is DSGVTQTPKHLITATGQRVTLRCSPRSGDLSVYWYQQSLDQGLQFLIQYYNGEERAKGNILERFSAQQFPDLHSELNLSSLELGDSALYFCASSSIRDGYTFGSGTRLTVV.

V is TRBV19 and J is TRBJ1-5, with TRBD1 identical over 8 bases. CDR3 length: 14 residues. Germline lookup yields CDR1 LNHDA and CDR2 SQIVND (reference sequence). Trimming cost V 3 bases and J 6 bases; bases outside gene matches: 4. The CDR3 DNA reads as TGTGCCAGTAGTATGCTGCAGGGGGCTCAGCCCCAGCATTTT. This translates into CASSMLQGAQPQHF.

The sample holds many counts of this clonotype. V usage is TRBV12-3 or TRBV12-4 and J usage is TRBJ1-3; unclear D gene. Trimming left V 8 bases short and J 0 bases short, with 14 bases between. CDR3 length: 15 amino acids. This CDR3 is CASWGGRSSGNTIYF. The CDR3 DNA follows: TGTGCCAGCTGGGGAGGTCGCAGCTCTGGAAACACCATATATTTT.

Worth noting for this clonotype: A much larger clone differs from this one at a single base, so this may be a read error. This sequence joins TRBV7-9 and TRBJ2-7; D perhaps matches TRBD2 (6 bases). From germline, CDR1 is SEHNR and CDR2 FQNEAQ (reference sequence). CDR3 length: 13 residues. V lost 0 bases, J lost 6 bases, and 9 bases lay in between. The CDR3 nucleotides read TGTGCCAGCAGCTTAGCGGGGGGACGCGAGCAGTACTTC. As protein: CASSLAGGREQYF.

In this sample, this clonotype turned up many times. In DNA form, the CDR3 reads TGCGCCAGCAGCTTAGACAGGGCAGGGGAGTACGAGCAGTACTTC. It yields the protein CASSLDRAGEYEQYF. This chain connects TRBV5-1 to TRBJ2-7; 7 bases fit TRBD1. The CDR3 consists of 15 residues. The V segment lost 2 bases and the J segment 4 bases; nucleotides outside the gene matches: 9. Per the germline V gene, CDR1 is SGHRS and CDR2 is YFSETQ.

In this sample, this clonotype turned up a few times. The gene calls are TRBV25-1 and TRBJ1-1; 8 bases line up with TRBD1. V trimming: 3 bases; J trimming: 1 base; junction bases outside the gene matches: 7. The CDR3 runs 16 residues. Germline CDR1 and CDR2: MGHDK and SYGVNS. CDR3 DNA: TGTGCCAGCAGTGATGTTCAGGGGGCGTGGAACACTGAAGCTTTCTTT. Translated, it gives CASSDVQGAWNTEAFF.

The CDR3, as DNA: TGTGCCAGCTCATGGGGGCCGAGGGAGACCCAGTACTTC. Translation gives CASSWGPRETQYF. The chain has TRBV7-3 and TRBJ2-5; maybe TRBD1 (6 bases). The CDR3 runs to 13 residues. V gave up 8 bases and J gave up 5 bases, with 15 bases separating them. CDR1 and CDR2 (germline): SGHTA, FQGTGA.

This clonotype was found a few times. This chain connects TRBV4-1 to TRBJ2-5; TRBD2 matches at 10 bases. The end of the DNA fits TRBJ2-1 better, so the J call may be wrong. The germline gives CDR1 MGHRA, CDR2 YSYEKL. This CDR3 spans 18 amino acids. The CDR3 nucleotides read TGCGCCAGCAGCCGAGAAGGTCCTAGCGGGGGACCCGGGGAGACCCAGTTCTTC. Protein sequence: CASSREGPSGGPGETQFF.

This clonotype was observed at least ten times. The chain carries TRBV30 and TRBJ1-4, with D maybe TRBD1 (6 bases). The CDR3 covers 15 residues. CDR1 and CDR2 (germline): GTSNPN, SVGIG (reference sequence). Trimming cost V 2 bases and J 3 bases, with 13 bases left between them. Here the CDR3 DNA reads TGTGCCTGGAGTACCAGGGGCCACCCTAATGAAAAACTGTTTTTT. This translates into CAWSTRGHPNEKLFF.

At least ten counts were recorded for this clonotype. The chain carries TRBV11-3 and TRBJ2-5; no clear D gene. V lost 0 bases to trimming and J lost 1 base, with 6 bases between them. The germline gives CDR1 SGHNT, CDR2 YENEEA. CDR3 length equals 14 residues. This CDR3 reads CASSLEGFQETQYF. The CDR3 nucleotides read TGTGCCAGCAGCTTAGAAGGATTCCAAGAGACCCAGTACTTC.

This clonotype was observed a handful of times. The V and J genes are TRBV19 and TRBJ2-1; the D is unclear. Germline lookup yields CDR1 LNHDA and CDR2 SQIVND (reference sequence). With 1 base removed from V and 0 bases from J, the gap between germline ends came to 7 bases. The CDR3 runs to 15 residues. Written as DNA, the CDR3 is TGTGCCAGTAGTATAGTTATCCACTCCTACAATGAGCAGTTCTTC. This translates into CASSIVIHSYNEQFF.

This clonotype was seen a handful of times. The junction departs from the called germline gene at one end, perhaps through a read error. The J gene is TRBJ2-1, the V gene TRBV6-2 or TRBV6-3; perhaps D is TRBD1 or TRBD2 (5 bases each). This CDR3 spans 17 amino acids. The germline V gene encodes CDR1 MNHEY and CDR2 SVGEGT. This CDR3 is CASSDSYGANSYNEQFF. The CDR3 DNA reads as TGTGCCAGCAGTGACTCCTACGGGGCCAACTCCTACAATGAGCAGTTCTTC.

The chain links TRBV10-2 to TRBJ2-2, with 9 bases aligning to TRBD2. With V trimmed by 10 bases and J by 0 bases, 3 bases remained unmatched. The length of the CDR3 is 14 residues. The germline gives CDR1 WSHSY, CDR2 SAAADI. The DNA for the CDR3 is TGCGCCACCAAGCGGGGGGCGAACACCGGGGAGCTGTTTTTT. Amino acids: CATKRGANTGELFF.

This clonotype was seen repeatedly, ten times or more. The chain combines TRBV5-5 with TRBJ2-1; TRBD2 is a possible D gene (5 bases). Germline CDR1 SGHKS, CDR2 YYEKEE (reference sequence). V lost 4 bases and J 8 bases, leaving 19 bases between the germline ends. The CDR3 covers 15 residues. The CDR3 DNA sequence: TGTGCCAGCAGCCGGGGTTTCGGGCTCGGAGATGAGCAGTTCTTC. Translation gives CASSRGFGLGDEQFF.

This clonotype was seen a handful of times. The CDR3 region has the DNA TGTGCCAGCAGCTCCCGATCCGGGGCTAGCACAGATACGCAGTATTTT. It encodes CASSSRSGASTDTQYF. V and J are TRBV7-9 and TRBJ2-3; possibly TRBD1 or TRBD2 for D (5 bases each). V lost 4 bases, J lost 0 bases, and 14 bases lay in between. Germline V CDR1 and CDR2: SEHNR, FQNEAQ (reference sequence). The CDR3 runs to 16 residues. Full variable domain (missing parts from reference TRBV7-9 and TRBJ2-3): DTGVSQNPRHKITKRGQNVTFRCDPISEHNRLYWYRQTLGQGPEFLTYFQNEAQLEKSRLLSDRFSAERPKGSFSTLEIQRTEQGDSAMYLCASSSRSGASTDTQYFGPGTRLTVL.

Concerning this clonotype itself: One junction end does not reproduce the germline sequence, and a read error may be involved. The CDR3 DNA follows: TGCGTCAGCAGCCTCGATGGCGGTTTTTTCGCTGAAGCTTTCTTT. It encodes CVSSLDGGFFAEAFF. The rearrangement uses TRBV5-1 and TRBJ1-1; D is unclear. The germline V gene has CDR1 SGHRS and CDR2 YFSETQ. This CDR3 spans 15 amino acids.

In this sample, this clonotype turned up many times. The chain has TRBV11-2 and TRBJ2-7; TRBD2 might be the D (6 bases). The CDR3 sequence is 15 residues long. CDR1 is SGHAT and CDR2 is FQNNGV in the germline V gene. V lost 1 base and J 2 bases, leaving 12 bases between the germline ends. CDR3 protein: CASSLVAAPPYEQYF. CDR3 nucleotide sequence: TGTGCCAGCAGCTTAGTAGCGGCCCCCCCCTACGAGCAGTACTTC.

CDR3 DNA sequence: TGTGCCAGCAGCCTTCTCGGCAGGGGGGGATCTGGGGCCAACGTCCTGACTTTC. This translates into CASSLLGRGGSGANVLTF. The V and J genes are TRBV6-1 and TRBJ2-6, with D perhaps TRBD1 or TRBD2 (7 bases each). CDR3 length: 18 amino acids. V lost 6 bases and J 1 base, leaving 19 bases between the germline ends. Germline V gene data show CDR1 as MNHNS and CDR2 as SASEGT.

The J gene is TRBJ1-2, the V gene TRBV18; TRBD1 matches 10 bases. V gave up 3 bases and J gave up 6 bases; unmatched junction bases: 4. The CDR3 is 14 residues long. Germline lookup yields CDR1 KGHSH and CDR2 LQKENI. The CDR3 loop is CASSPLTGGHGYTF. CDR3 DNA sequence: TGTGCCAGCTCACCCCTGACAGGGGGCCATGGCTACACCTTC.

This clonotype was observed many times. In DNA form, the CDR3 reads TGTGCCTGGAGTGTAGGATGGAACGAGCAGTACTTC. It codes for CAWSVGWNEQYF. The rearrangement joins TRBV30 to TRBJ2-7; D uncertain. Germline V CDR1 and CDR2: GTSNPN, SVGIG (reference sequence). Deletions cut 0 bases from V and 5 bases from J, with 8 bases between. CDR3 size: 12 residues.

The J gene is TRBJ2-7, the V gene TRBV7-2; 9 bases line up with TRBD2. The CDR3 contains 15 residues. Trimming cost V 9 bases and J 4 bases; bases outside gene matches: 13. Germline V gives CDR1 SGHTA, CDR2 FQGNSA. CDR3 sequence: CASILSPGLAYEQYF. The CDR3 nucleotides are TGTGCCAGTATCCTTTCTCCGGGACTAGCTTACGAGCAGTACTTC. Using reference TRBV7-2 and TRBJ2-7 for the parts outside the CDR3, the full variable domain is GAGVSQSPSNKVTEKGKDVELRCDPISGHTALYWYRQSLGQGLEFLIYFQGNSAPDKSGLPSDRFSAERTGGSVSTLTIQRTQQEDSAVYLCASILSPGLAYEQYFGPGTRLTVT.

The chain recombines TRBV7-9 with TRBJ2-2; D is unclear. V was pared by 7 bases and J by 3 bases, with 9 bases between. Germline V gives CDR1 SEHNR, CDR2 FQNEAQ (reference sequence). This CDR3 region has 13 residues. CDR3 bases: TGTGCCAGCAACACCCAGGACACCGGGGAGCTGTTTTTT. It translates to CASNTQDTGELFF.

This clonotype was counted only a few times. The chain joins TRBV20-1 to TRBJ2-3; D remains ambiguous. CDR3 length: 11 residues. V was cut by 4 bases and J by 4 bases, with 6 bases left in between. CDR1 and CDR2 (germline): DFQATT, SNEGSKA (reference sequence). This CDR3 is CSATTADTQYF. CDR3 DNA: TGCAGTGCTACGACTGCAGATACGCAGTATTTT.

The chain uses TRBV10-3 and TRBJ2-1, with TRBD1 matching 9 bases. V shed 6 bases, J shed 9 bases, and the junction held 9 bases outside the gene matches. This CDR3 comprises 14 residues. CDR1 is ENHRY and CDR2 is SYGVKD in the germline V gene. CDR3 DNA sequence: TGTGCCATCAGCTGGCAGGACAGGGGATCTGAGCAGTTCTTC. Translated, it gives CAISWQDRGSEQFF.